The 7 T cell receptor beta chains reported below all come from one sample, sequenced in a study of metastatic and nonmetastatic thyroid tumors. Patients underwent thyroid surgery, and none had received any treatment before it. TCRdb reanalyzed the PCR reads via MiXCR. Here the sample spans roughly 20,000 clones, 34% being singletons. Sequencing input: tumor tissue. The receptors here all came from a male donor with papillary thyroid cancer or a benign thyroid nodule (not recorded which). Some clones in this sample may be carry-over from other donors' samples.

By share, this clone ranks as medium-sized. The V gene is TRBV4-1, the J gene TRBJ1-5; D gene uncertain. V lost 0 bases, J lost 7 bases, and 16 bases lay in between. The CDR3 is made up of 16 amino acids. CDR1 and CDR2 from the germline V gene are MGHRA and YSYEKL. The CDR3 here is CASSQEWTTAVQPQHF. As DNA, the CDR3 is TGCGCCAGCAGCCAAGAATGGACTACGGCAGTCCAGCCCCAGCATTTT.

In regard to this clone: A junction boundary mismatches the germline segment, possibly from a read error. This chain uses TRBV12-3 or TRBV12-4 with TRBJ2-7; D remains unclear. The CDR3 has 12 amino acids. CDR3 sequence reads: CAISFRVYEQYF. The CDR3 coding sequence is TGTGCCATCAGTTTTAGGGTGTACGAGCAGTACTTC.

Comment on this clone: The conserved phenylalanine or tryptophan is not found at the CDR3 terminus, so this likely reflects a read error. This chain links TRBV28 with TRBJ1-2; D is perhaps TRBD1 (5 bases). Looked up from germline, CDR1 is MDHEN and CDR2 is SYDVKM. V was cut by 6 bases and J by 8 bases, with 25 bases left in between. The CDR3 totals 16 residues. CDR3 DNA sequence: TGTGCCAGCAGACCCCCTGGCGGGGGAAAGAGGGACGGCTACACCCTC. Translated: CASRPPGGGKRDGYTL.

This chain connects TRBV6-1 to TRBJ1-3; D is uncertain. The V gene's germline CDR1 is MNHNS and CDR2 SASEGT. CDR3 length: 15 amino acids. With 5 bases removed from V and 4 bases from J, the gap between germline ends came to 15 bases. CDR3 residues: CASSLRTNVGNTIYF. The CDR3 bases are TGTGCCAGCAGTTTACGAACGAACGTCGGAAACACCATATATTTT.

As for this clone: One junction end disagrees with the germline gene, perhaps due to a read error. The rearrangement links TRBV5-1 to TRBJ2-5; no definite D call. Per germline, CDR1 SGHRS and CDR2 YFSETQ. The CDR3 runs 13 residues. The CDR3 sequence is CASSPGSFDTQYF. In DNA form, the CDR3 reads TGTGCCAGCAGCCCCGGCTCGTTTGATACCCAGTACTTC. The full variable domain, with the rest looked up from reference TRBV5-1 and TRBJ2-5, is KAGVTQTPRYLIKTRGQQVTLSCSPISGHRSVSWYQQTPGQGLQFLFEYFSETQRNKGNFPGRFSGRQFSNSRSEMNVSTLELGDSALYLCASSPGSFDTQYFGPGTRLLVL.

This clone has a single count. Since no conserved phenylalanine or tryptophan closes the CDR3, a read error is the likely cause. No DNA is shown, since the ends of the CDR3 on it are uncertain; the CDR3 is the one TCRdb lists. The chain uses TRBV6-1 and TRBJ2-1. The CDR3 comprises 14 residues, both ends counted. Germline V CDR1 and CDR2: MNHNS, SASEGT. The CDR3 here is CASVMSGQADEHFL.

As concerns this clone: At one end the junction does not follow the germline gene, possibly because of a read error. V gene TRBV2 combines with J gene TRBJ2-1, with 12 bases lining up with TRBD1. The CDR3 has 16 amino acids. Germline CDR1 and CDR2: SNHLY and FYNNEI. The CDR3 DNA sequence: TGTCCCAGCAGGCACCCGGGACAGGGGGCTCGGGCTGAGCAGTCCTTC. The encoded protein is CPSRHPGQGARAEQSF.